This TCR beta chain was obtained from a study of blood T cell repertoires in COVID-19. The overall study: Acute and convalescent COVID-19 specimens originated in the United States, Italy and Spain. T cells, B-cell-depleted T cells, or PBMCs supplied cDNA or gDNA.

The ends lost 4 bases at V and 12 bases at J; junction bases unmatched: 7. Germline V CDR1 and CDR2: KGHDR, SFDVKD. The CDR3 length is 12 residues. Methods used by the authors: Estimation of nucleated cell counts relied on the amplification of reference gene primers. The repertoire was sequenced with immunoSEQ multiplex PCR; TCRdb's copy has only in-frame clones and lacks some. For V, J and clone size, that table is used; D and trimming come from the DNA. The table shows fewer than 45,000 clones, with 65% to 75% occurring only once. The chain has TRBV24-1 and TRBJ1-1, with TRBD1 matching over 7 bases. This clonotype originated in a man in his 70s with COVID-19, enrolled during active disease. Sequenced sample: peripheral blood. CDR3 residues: CATSDLRGRSFF. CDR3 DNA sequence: TGTGCCACCAGTGACCTCAGGGGGAGGTCTTTCTTT.